What follows is one T cell receptor beta chain and its context. Its cognate antigen is unknown. The data stem from a study of shared clonotypes between healthy human individuals. Naive CD8 cells comprised CD45RO-negative, CCR7-positively selected cells, excluding terminally differentiated effector memory CD45RA+ cells. Measured with immunoSEQ multiplex PCR; TCRdb has only the in-frame clones, and not every one. The sample includes approximately 1.9 million clones, around 93% of them seen just once. Overall study findings and caveats: An expected dependence of interdonor clonotype sharing on sequencing depth was noted.

The V gene's germline CDR1 is MNHEY and CDR2 SMNVEV (reference sequence). This CDR3 has 15 amino acids. The ends lost 2 bases at V and 1 base at J; junction bases unmatched: 2. This clonotype was obtained from a man younger than 30 in good health. Some clones in this sample may be carry-over from other donors' samples. This chain links TRBV27 with TRBJ2-3, with 8 positions matching TRBD2. Sequencing used naive CD8+ T cells from PBMCs. The CDR3 region is CASSLPGGGTDTQYF. As DNA, the CDR3 is TGTGCCAGCAGTTTACCCGGGGGGGGCACAGATACGCAGTATTTT.